This TCR beta chain was recovered during a study of blood T cell repertoires in COVID-19 (TCRdb year 2020). Background for the entire study: Samples from collaborators originated in the United States, Italy and Spain and spanned both the acute and convalescent phases of COVID-19. A de-identified subject ID, COVID-19 status, age in years and sex were almost always included in the sample metadata. The repertoires were made available in a free public database intended to serve as a resource for research on the immune response to SARS-CoV-2. The samples were drawn from two sources: the first 160 participants of the ongoing ImmuneRACE study, and 1,000 to 1,500 subjects contributed by 6 global collaborators. Deeply sampled blood TCRbeta repertoires from subjects exposed to, actively infected with, or recovered from COVID-19 were included in the dataset. The prospective study material was composed of cDNA or gDNA derived from T cells, B-cell-depleted T cells, or PBMCs. Where available, HLA class I and class II types were obtained from metadata supplied by the sample provider rather than from assay-based typing.

One collaborating source in Seattle enrolled patients while the patients were actively infected and followed the patients over time throughout the course of disease. Whole blood was collected in K2EDTA tubes by collaborating institutions according to the institutions' own protocols. For TCRbeta analysis, collaborators shipped samples in one of three forms: frozen whole blood, isolated PBMCs, or DNA extracted from either of those sample types. Notes on this clone: The clone's antigen remains unknown. Base qualities are not recorded, but no much larger clone differs from it by a single base.

Here is what the overall study found, with its caveats: Clinical and demographic metadata were provided uncurated, with the amount varying by source and participant.

TCRbeta CDR3 regions were amplified from genomic DNA by means of the immunoSEQ Assay, a bias-controlled multiplex PCR. Turning to the authors' computational methods: The number of nucleated cells in each sample was estimated from the amplification of reference gene primers within the assay. To quantify the absolute abundance of each unique TCRbeta CDR3 rearrangement, sequence reads were collapsed and filtered. For each sample, productive Simpson clonality was calculated as the square root of Simpson's diversity index over productive rearrangements. TCRdb limited this immuneACCESS table to in-frame rearrangements with V and J called. A share of clones is missing; checked studies link under half to unresolved V genes, and the rest is unexplained. The V and J calls and clone size were taken over from that table, and D and trimming were inferred from the DNA. The sample yields about 230,000 clones; just over 85% were counted once. Of the sample, 11% is held by the ten largest clones.

Measured from the cysteine to the phenylalanine, the CDR3 is 15 residues long. The DNA shown is the 45-base CDR3, in frame from base 1. V trim: 6 bases; J trim: 3 bases; unmatched bases: 9. Based on the germline V gene, the CDR1 and CDR2 sequences are MDHEN and SYDVKM. Sequenced: peripheral blood. The clonotype was recovered from a man aged 50 to 60 with COVID-19, enrolled during active disease. This chain is built from TRBV28 and TRBJ2-5; TRBD2 matches 8 bases in the middle. The CDR3 region has the sequence CASREAGARKETQYF. The bases read TGTGCCAGCAGGGAAGCGGGGGCCCGGAAAGAGACCCAGTACTTC.